This record concerns one T cell receptor beta chain sequence. The sample contains more than one DNA sequence encoding this CDR3. The CDR3 has 13 residues. Germline trimming cut 0 bases from V and 5 bases from J; bases unmatched to any gene: 0. Germline CDR1 reads GTSNPN; CDR2 reads SVGIG (reference sequence). This sample was taken from a study of cytomegalovirus exposure and HLA in healthy donors. In the PCR, 60 Vbeta and 13 Jbeta primers were used. Clones were read by immunoSEQ multiplex PCR, and TCRdb kept only the in-frame ones, dropping some. The top ten hold about 0.28% of the sample, which has fewer than 300,000 clones, 80% seen once.

This TCR derives from a girl aged 2-10 years in good health and CMV-seronegative. Sequenced input: PBMCs. The V call is TRBV30, the J call TRBJ1-5; the match to TRBD1 covers 8 bases. In nucleotides, the CDR3 is TGTGCCTGGAGTGTACAGGGGGATCAGCCCCAGCATTTT. This sequence encodes CAWSVQGDQPQHF. Using reference TRBV30 and TRBJ1-5 for the parts outside the CDR3, the full variable domain is SQTIHQWPATLVQPVGSPLSLECTVEGTSNPNLYWYRQAAGRGLQLLFYSVGIGQISSEVPQNLSASRPQDRQFILSSKKLLLSDSGFYLCAWSVQGDQPQHFGDGTRLSIL.